Listed here are 27 T cell receptor beta chains from one sample, sequenced in a study of chemoradiotherapy in HPV16-positive cancers. Profiling relied on immunoSEQ multiplex PCR, and the TCRdb table lists in-frame clones only, not all of them. The data contain about 14,000 clones, approximately 90% of them singletons. Material: tumor tissue, obtained from a patient who underwent chemoradiotherapy. These receptors were collected from a human donor with HPV-associated anogenital cancer.

The chain couples TRBV23-1 to TRBJ2-1; 10 bases match TRBD2. TRBV23-1 is recorded as an ORF, its role being uncertain. The CDR3 has 15 residues. The CDR3 sequence is CGLAGVGVSGNEQFF. Here the CDR3 DNA reads TGCGGGCTAGCGGGAGTCGGGGTCTCGGGCAATGAGCAGTTCTTC.

The CDR3 reads CAWRRIAGDYEQYF. The CDR3 DNA follows: TGTGCCTGGAGAAGGATAGCGGGAGACTACGAGCAGTACTTC. The rearrangement links TRBV30 to TRBJ2-7; 9 bases map to TRBD2. CDR1 and CDR2 (germline): GTSNPN, SVGIG (reference sequence). V trimming: 3 bases; J trimming: 3 bases; junction bases outside the gene matches: 6. This CDR3 contains 14 residues.

The chain couples TRBV19 to TRBJ2-1; no firm D call. CDR3 size: 14 residues. From germline, CDR1 is LNHDA and CDR2 SQIVND (reference sequence). Trimming removed 6 bases at V and 0 bases at J, with 9 bases between. The CDR3 DNA follows: TGTGCCAGTAGCAGGTCTTCCTCCTACAATGAGCAGTTCTTC. Translating it yields CASSRSSSYNEQFF.

The rearrangement joins TRBV11-3 to TRBJ2-3, with D maybe TRBD1 (6 bases). V lost 5 bases and J 5 bases, leaving 14 bases between the germline ends. In germline, CDR1 is SGHNT, CDR2 YENEEA. The CDR3 is 14 amino acids. CDR3 nucleotide sequence: TGTGCCAGCAGCCATGGGAGACAGGAAGATACGCAGTATTTT. Protein product: CASSHGRQEDTQYF.

The chain carries TRBV7-3 and TRBJ2-1; unclear D gene. The CDR3 runs to 11 residues. The germline V and J ends were trimmed by 6 bases and 8 bases, with 8 bases remaining between them. Germline CDR1 SGHTA, CDR2 FQGTGA. CDR3 DNA: TGTGCCAGCAGTCCTGGGGATGAGCAGTTCTTC. As protein: CASSPGDEQFF.

The rearrangement uses TRBV11-1 and TRBJ2-7; possible D gene TRBD1, 6 bases. The V gene's germline CDR1 is SGHAT and CDR2 FQDESV (reference sequence). The CDR3 contains 13 residues. V dropped 3 bases and J dropped 5 bases, with 11 bases sitting between them. The CDR3: CASSLGRGHEQYF. The CDR3 coding sequence is TGTGCCAGCAGCTTGGGCAGGGGACACGAGCAGTACTTC.

This chain links TRBV4-1 with TRBJ2-2; 8 positions match TRBD2. This CDR3 region has 16 residues. CDR1 and CDR2 (germline): MGHRA, YSYEKL. Trimming took 4 bases from V and 2 from J; bases not matched to a gene: 6. This CDR3 is CASSPLAGGNTGELFF. CDR3 DNA: TGCGCCAGCAGCCCACTGGCGGGAGGAAACACCGGGGAGCTGTTTTTT.

The chain joins TRBV11-2 to TRBJ2-7; 8 bases match TRBD1. This CDR3 spans 15 amino acids. V lost 7 bases to trimming and J lost 6 bases; unmatched junction nucleotides: 14. Germline V CDR1 and CDR2: SGHAT, FQNNGV. This CDR3 is CASTIQGQGGSEQYF. CDR3 DNA: TGTGCCAGCACCATTCAAGGACAGGGCGGAAGCGAGCAGTACTTC.

The gene calls are TRBV11-1 and TRBJ2-5, with D possibly matching TRBD2 (6 bases). V lost 1 base and J lost 5, with 11 bases in between. Germline V gene sequence: CDR1 SGHAT, CDR2 FQDESV (reference sequence). The CDR3 has 14 amino acids. CDR3 sequence: CASSLGGVGETQYF. CDR3 sequence (DNA): TGTGCCAGCAGCTTAGGGGGGGTCGGGGAGACCCAGTACTTC.

The chain links TRBV10-3 to TRBJ1-2; the D gene is possibly TRBD1 (6 bases). Germline lookup yields CDR1 ENHRY and CDR2 SYGVKD. The CDR3 totals 14 residues. V dropped 0 bases and J dropped 8 bases, with 13 bases sitting between them. The CDR3 region has the DNA TGTGCCATCAGTGAGTCGAGGAGGGGGAGAGGCTACACCTTC. It encodes CAISESRRGRGYTF.

This chain joins TRBV30 and TRBJ2-5, with 7 bases lining up with TRBD1. The CDR3 consists of 15 residues. Germline-derived CDR1 and CDR2 are GTSNPN and SVGIG (reference sequence). V was clipped by 5 bases and J by 4 bases; unmatched bases: 13. CDR3 coding DNA: TGTGCCTGGCACCGGGGACAGATACATGCAGAGACCCAGTACTTC. Translated, it gives CAWHRGQIHAETQYF.

V and J are TRBV4-1 and TRBJ2-7, with 7 bases matching TRBD1. This CDR3 is 16 amino acids long. V was pared by 4 bases and J by 3 bases, with 12 bases of the junction left unmatched. Germline CDR1 MGHRA, CDR2 YSYEKL. The CDR3 reads CASSPTGLSNDYEQYF. CDR3 bases: TGCGCCAGCAGCCCGACAGGGCTGAGCAACGACTACGAGCAGTACTTC.

This chain joins TRBV5-4 and TRBJ2-1; D is possibly TRBD2 (5 bases). Germline-derived CDR1 and CDR2 are SGHNT and YYREEE (reference sequence). This CDR3 comprises 16 residues. The V and J ends lost 0 bases and 7 bases respectively, with 17 bases between them. CDR3 nucleotides: TGTGCCAGCAGCTTGGCTTGGGAGTATGGCAGAAATGAGCAGTTCTTC. This codes for CASSLAWEYGRNEQFF.

For this clone: A read error may produce the germline difference seen at one junction end. The V and J genes are TRBV11-2 and TRBJ1-4; a possible D gene is TRBD1 (6 bases). The CDR3 is 15 amino acids. Per the germline V gene, CDR1 is SGHAT and CDR2 is FQNNGV. The CDR3 sequence: CASSLGGGTDEKLFF. The CDR3 nucleotides read TGTGCCAGCAGTCTAGGGGGGGGAACTGATGAAAAACTGTTTTTT.

The chain joins TRBV7-8 to TRBJ2-7; D ambiguous. The CDR3 is 14 amino acids. Looked up from germline, CDR1 is SGHVS and CDR2 is FQNEAQ. V lost 6 bases, J lost 2 bases, and 14 bases lay in between. The CDR3 loop reads CASSEQRKAYEQYF. The CDR3 nucleotides read TGTGCCAGCAGTGAACAACGGAAGGCCTACGAGCAGTACTTC.

This chain links TRBV19 with TRBJ1-5; D gene uncertain. Trimming stripped 9 bases from V and 8 bases from J, with 14 bases between. Germline assignment: CDR1 LNHDA and CDR2 SQIVND (reference sequence). The CDR3 is 12 amino acids. CDR3 in DNA: TGTGCCAGCCGACGAGGTACTAAGCCCCAGCATTTT. This codes for CASRRGTKPQHF.

The chain uses TRBV29-1 and TRBJ2-5, with a weak D call TRBD1 (8 bases). CDR1 is SQVTM and CDR2 is ANQGSEA in the germline V gene. The CDR3 sequence is 13 residues long. Trimming removed 6 bases at V and 5 bases at J, with 16 bases between. The chain's CDR3 is CSVSQGGVETQYF. In nucleotides, the CDR3 is TGCAGCGTCTCACAGGGGGGGGTGGAGACCCAGTACTTC.

The sample holds one count of this clone. The genes are TRBV11-2 and TRBJ1-4, with TRBD1 as a possible D gene (6 bases). V lost 2 bases and J 3 bases, leaving 7 bases between the germline ends. Germline V gene lookup returns CDR1 SGHAT and CDR2 FQNNGV. This CDR3 is built from 14 residues. This CDR3 is CASSLWGPNEKLFF. CDR3 sequence (DNA): TGTGCCAGCAGCTTATGGGGGCCTAATGAAAAACTGTTTTTT.

V usage is TRBV7-3 and J usage is TRBJ2-3; TRBD2 matches at 8 bases. Germline CDR1 and CDR2: SGHTA and FQGTGA. V trimming: 5 bases; J trimming: 6 bases; junction bases outside the gene matches: 10. The CDR3 has 15 residues. DNA of the CDR3: TGTGCCAGCAGCCAAGGAGCGGGAGAAGGTGATACGCAGTATTTT. It yields the protein CASSQGAGEGDTQYF.

The chain is built from TRBV2 and TRBJ2-5; D is uncertain. The length of the CDR3 is 13 residues. Per germline, CDR1 SNHLY and CDR2 FYNNEI. V lost 3 bases and J 4 bases, leaving 9 bases between the germline ends. This chain's CDR3 is CASSDVEAETQYF. The CDR3, as DNA: TGTGCCAGCAGTGACGTAGAGGCAGAGACCCAGTACTTC.

V and J are TRBV5-1 and TRBJ2-1; a possible D gene is TRBD2 (5 bases). The CDR3 length is 15 residues. V lost 5 bases and J lost 8, with 20 bases in between. CDR1 and CDR2 (germline): SGHRS, YFSETQ. The CDR3 loop reads CASRLTPFEADEQFF. CDR3 sequence (DNA): TGCGCCAGCAGGTTGACCCCTTTTGAAGCGGATGAGCAGTTCTTC.

In its sample, this clone was seen once. Within the sample, other DNA sequences also encode this same CDR3. The chain is built from TRBV15 and TRBJ2-7, with D perhaps matching TRBD2 (5 bases). This CDR3 spans 14 amino acids. Germline V gene sequence: CDR1 LNHNV, CDR2 YYDKDF (reference sequence). The V end was cut by 0 bases, the J end by 5 bases, with 11 bases between. CDR3 protein: CATSRDTRGHEQYF. CDR3 nucleotide sequence: TGTGCCACCAGCAGAGATACTAGAGGCCACGAGCAGTACTTC.

This chain links TRBV11-3 with TRBJ2-1, with D unresolved. This CDR3 is built from 13 residues. Germline V gene data show CDR1 as SGHNT and CDR2 as YENEEA. Trimming took 1 base from V and 7 from J, leaving 8 bases between them. The CDR3 spells CASSLVAGNEQFF. The CDR3 DNA reads as TGTGCCAGCAGCTTAGTAGCCGGGAATGAGCAGTTCTTC. The whole variable domain, remainder taken from reference TRBV11-3 and TRBJ2-1, is EAGVVQSPRYKIIEKKQPVAFWCNPISGHNTLYWYLQNLGQGPELLIRYENEEAVDDSQLPKDRFSAERLKGVDSTLKIQPAELGDSAVYLCASSLVAGNEQFFGPGTRLTVL.

The gene calls are TRBV15 and TRBJ1-2; D gene uncertain. The germline V gene has CDR1 LNHNV and CDR2 YYDKDF (reference sequence). This CDR3 is built from 12 residues. Trimming removed 0 bases at V and 7 bases at J, with 6 bases between. CDR3 sequence reads: CATSRDGSGYTF. CDR3 DNA: TGTGCCACCAGCAGAGATGGGAGTGGCTACACCTTC.

As DNA, the CDR3 is TGTGCCAGCAGAGGGACTAGCGGGAGCACAGATACGCAGTATTTT. It codes for CASRGTSGSTDTQYF. The chain uses TRBV6-5 and TRBJ2-3, with 12 nucleotides matching TRBD2. Trimming removed 6 bases from V and 0 bases from J; junction bases left unmatched: 1. The CDR3 is 15 residues long. In germline, CDR1 is MNHEY, CDR2 SVGAGI.

The chain recombines TRBV27 with TRBJ1-1; maybe TRBD1 (6 bases). This CDR3 has 16 residues. Per the germline V gene, CDR1 is MNHEY and CDR2 is SMNVEV (reference sequence). V lost 5 bases and J 0 bases, leaving 16 bases between the germline ends. The CDR3 coding sequence is TGTGCCAGCAGTCCCCGGACAGTCGTCATGAACACTGAAGCTTTCTTT. This codes for CASSPRTVVMNTEAFF.

This rearrangement joins TRBV4-1 to TRBJ1-5, with 7 bases identical to TRBD1. Trimming at V came to 4 bases and at J to 4 bases, leaving 7 bases not matched to a gene. This CDR3 is 15 amino acids long. Germline lookup yields CDR1 MGHRA and CDR2 YSYEKL. The CDR3 spells CASSLEARGNQPQHF. The CDR3 DNA is TGCGCCAGCAGCCTAGAGGCCAGGGGGAATCAGCCCCAGCATTTT.